This note documents a single T cell receptor (beta chain) sequence. This same CDR3 is encoded by further DNA sequences in the sample. The data belong to a study of shared clonotypes between healthy human individuals. The run depth of the assay was deep. Assay: immunoSEQ multiplex PCR; the TCRdb copy retains only in-frame clones and omits some. Of 2 million to 2.5 million clones listed, about 95% were seen once; the top ten hold about 1.1%. Trimming left V 5 bases short and J 2 bases short, with 13 bases between. The CDR3 length is 14 residues. Germline V CDR1 and CDR2: LNHDA, SQIVND (reference sequence). Naive CD8 cells lacked CD45RO and underwent positive selection for CCR7, leaving out terminally differentiated effector memory CD45RA+ cells. Healthy and HIV-negative, the adult donors had no recent acute infections or vaccinations.

The TCR originated in a man between 18 and 29 years old in good health. What was sequenced was naive CD8+ T cells sorted from blood. The rearrangement links TRBV19 to TRBJ2-7; D is possibly TRBD1 or TRBD2 (5 bases each). This CDR3 reads CASSLTGGAYEQYF. CDR3 coding DNA: TGTGCCAGTAGTCTTACTGGGGGAGCCTACGAGCAGTACTTC.